This TCR delta chain appears in the sequencing data of a study of γδ T cells in repeated Plasmodium falciparum infection. About the study: Age- and gender-matched Australian children served as comparison for malaria-exposed Malian children. Sampling occurred at baseline, pre-infection for selected infections, and 21 days post-infection. Some Malian samples span acute malaria episodes; others come from no-transmission periods.

There are many counts of this clone. The mismatch at residue 9 between this DNA's translation and the TCRdb protein of a much larger clone likely reflects a read error; the protein shown is translated from the DNA. Bulk repertoires came from Vgamma9/Vdelta2+ or Vdelta2-negative gammadelta T cells flow-sorted from PBMC. V was trimmed by 1 base and J by 8 bases, leaving 14 bases between them. In germline, CDR1 is TSWWSYY, CDR2 QGS. CDR3 length: 14 amino acids. TCRdb called clones from the multiplex PCR reads again using CATT. Among about 48,000 delta-chain clones listed, about 1.6% were seen once. This receptor was obtained from a pool of human donors (malaria-infected and uninfected, not separated). This rearrangement joins TRDV1 to TRDJ1; D unclear. Sequenced: gamma-delta T cells from blood. The CDR3 loop reads CALGEPDPWLKLIF. The CDR3 bases are TGTGCTCTTGGGGAACCGGATCCTTGGCTGAAACTCATCTTT.